The T cell receptor (beta chain) described here comes from a study of T cell responses to AZD1222 COVID-19 vaccine. Details on this clone: Its cognate antigen is unknown.

CDR1 and CDR2 (germline): LGHNA, YNFKEQ. Trimming pared 0 bases from V and 6 bases from J, leaving 19 bases between. CDR3 length: 17 residues. This table comes from immunoSEQ multiplex PCR, and its TCRdb copy is limited to in-frame clones, with some not included. The sample lists about 78,000 clones; about nine tenths were seen once. Study results and caveats: Most donors were white British, females outnumbered males, and clonal diversity was possibly underestimated.

The receptor comes from an adult who received the AZD1222 COVID-19 vaccine. Here the sequenced sample was peripheral blood, taken 28 days after the second AZD1222 dose. V is TRBV4-2 and J is TRBJ2-3; no definite D call. The CDR3 here is CASSQDLVGPTRDTQYF. In DNA, the CDR3 is TGTGCCAGCAGCCAAGATTTGGTGGGCCCAACCCGGGATACGCAGTATTTT.